This passage covers 25 T cell receptor beta chains from one sample sequenced in a study of blood T cell repertoires in COVID-19. Using immunoSEQ multiplex PCR, the repertoire was profiled, and TCRdb retains in-frame clones only, with some absent. The sample shows some 200,000 clones, around 86% of them seen only once. Sequenced sample: peripheral blood. The receptors come from a man aged 50-59 years with acute or convalescent COVID-19.

The chain employs TRBV2 and TRBJ1-2, with TRBD1 identical over 10 bases. V lost 6 bases and J lost 8; bases outside the gene matches: 6. The CDR3 spans 13 residues. Germline V CDR1 and CDR2: SNHLY, FYNNEI. CDR3 sequence: CASRRTGGDGYTF. CDR3 DNA: TGTGCCAGCAGACGGACAGGGGGAGACGGCTACACCTTC.

The rearrangement uses TRBV5-5 and TRBJ2-2; 10 bases fit TRBD2. This CDR3 has 17 amino acids. Trimming at V came to 4 bases and at J to 1 base, leaving 7 bases not matched to a gene. CDR1 and CDR2 from the germline V gene are SGHKS and YYEKEE (reference sequence). CDR3 amino acids: CASSAMTSGRNTGELFF. Written as DNA, the CDR3 is TGTGCCAGCAGCGCCATGACTAGCGGGCGGAACACCGGGGAGCTGTTTTTT.

V is TRBV7-9 and J is TRBJ2-3; D might be TRBD1 (5 bases). Germline CDR1 and CDR2: SEHNR and FQNEAQ (reference sequence). The germline V and J ends were trimmed by 5 bases and 4 bases, with 7 bases remaining between them. The CDR3 covers 12 residues. Written as DNA, the CDR3 is TGTGCCAGCAGCCCCAGGGCAGATACGCAGTATTTT. This gives the protein CASSPRADTQYF.

The rearrangement links TRBV27 to TRBJ1-1; TRBD1 matches at 8 bases. Trimming cost V 2 bases and J 3 bases; bases outside gene matches: 5. This CDR3 is built from 15 residues. Germline CDR1 is MNHEY and CDR2 is SMNVEV (reference sequence). The CDR3 region has the DNA TGTGCCAGCAGTTTACGGCAGGGGGCGCACACTGAAGCTTTCTTT. Its protein is CASSLRQGAHTEAFF.

The V gene is TRBV5-1, the J gene TRBJ2-3; D possibly corresponds to TRBD1 (6 bases). The V end lost 2 bases, the J end lost 6 bases, and 13 bases lay between the germline ends. Germline V CDR1 and CDR2: SGHRS, YFSETQ. The CDR3 sequence is 14 residues long. The DNA for the CDR3 is TGCGCCAGCAGCTTTGGGACACAAAGGGATACGCAGTATTTT. This gives the protein CASSFGTQRDTQYF.

With respect to this clone: Other DNA variants within this sample encode the same CDR3. The chain carries TRBV5-6 and TRBJ1-3, with a tentative D call TRBD1 (5 bases). Trimming left V 1 base short and J 0 bases short, with 8 bases between. Germline V CDR1 and CDR2: SGHDT, YYEEEE. The CDR3 spans 15 residues. DNA of the CDR3: TGTGCCAGCAGCTTGCGGGGGTACTCTGGAAACACCATATATTTT. This gives the protein CASSLRGYSGNTIYF.

This clone was detected only a few times. The rearrangement joins TRBV19 to TRBJ1-2; possibly TRBD1 for D (6 bases). Germline loops: CDR1 LNHDA, CDR2 SQIVND (reference sequence). The CDR3 extends over 15 amino acids. The V gene lost 7 bases and the J gene lost 1 base, with 16 bases spanning the gap. Written as DNA, the CDR3 is TGTGCCAGTATTGGGGGCAGTAGAAATAACTATGGCTACACCTTC. Translation: CASIGGSRNNYGYTF.

The V and J genes are TRBV2 and TRBJ1-4, with D unclear. The CDR3 totals 12 residues. The germline V gene has CDR1 SNHLY and CDR2 FYNNEI. V lost 7 bases and J 4 bases, leaving 7 bases between the germline ends. CDR3: CASIGSNEKLFF. The CDR3, as DNA: TGTGCCAGCATTGGCAGTAATGAAAAACTGTTTTTT.

V is TRBV5-6 and J is TRBJ2-5, with D hard to call. V lost 7 bases and J lost 0, with 4 bases in between. This CDR3 is 11 amino acids long. CDR1 and CDR2 (germline): SGHDT, YYEEEE. The CDR3 region is CASQNQETQYF. The CDR3 DNA reads as TGTGCCAGCCAGAACCAAGAGACCCAGTACTTC. Looking up the rest from reference TRBV5-6 and TRBJ2-5 gives the full variable domain: DAGVTQSPTHLIKTRGQQVTLRCSPKSGHDTVSWYQQALGQGPQFIFQYYEEEERQRGNFPDRFSGHQFPNYSSELNVNALLLGDSALYLCASQNQETQYFGPGTRLLVL.

The chain links TRBV6-5 to TRBJ2-1; TRBD2 matches 11 bases. Losses at the gene ends were 6 bases for V and 8 bases for J; bases not matched to a gene: 9. This CDR3 contains 15 residues. Germline V gene sequence: CDR1 MNHEY, CDR2 SVGAGI. The CDR3 here is CASRTPGLAVDEQFF. For the CDR3, the DNA is TGTGCCAGCAGAACCCCGGGACTAGCGGTCGATGAGCAGTTCTTC.

V is TRBV18 and J is TRBJ1-3; D remains unclear. This CDR3 has 14 amino acids. The V end lost 4 bases, the J end lost 3 bases, and 10 bases lay between the germline ends. CDR1 KGHSH and CDR2 LQKENI come from the germline V gene. The CDR3 DNA sequence: TGTGCCAGCTCACTGTATCAGGATGGAAACACCATATATTTT. Amino acid sequence: CASSLYQDGNTIYF.

The chain uses TRBV12-3 or TRBV12-4 and TRBJ2-3, with D perhaps matching TRBD2 (6 bases). Deletions cut 3 bases from V and 4 bases from J, with 8 bases between. CDR3 length: 13 residues. In nucleotides, the CDR3 is TGTGCCAGCAGTTTCGGAGGGTCAGATACGCAGTATTTT. Translation gives CASSFGGSDTQYF.

The chain couples TRBV19 to TRBJ2-1, with a tentative D call TRBD1 (6 bases). The V gene's germline CDR1 is LNHDA and CDR2 SQIVND (reference sequence). This CDR3 is 14 amino acids long. Deletions cut 1 base from V and 2 bases from J, with 6 bases between. This CDR3 is CASSIAGAYNEQFF. Here the CDR3 DNA reads TGTGCCAGTAGTATAGCAGGGGCCTACAATGAGCAGTTCTTC.

This rearrangement joins TRBV3-1 (or the pseudogene TRBV3-2) to TRBJ2-3, with 7 bases lining up with TRBD2. V gave up 1 base and J gave up 6 bases; unmatched junction bases: 4. The CDR3 is 14 amino acids. The germline V gene has CDR1 LGHDT and CDR2 YNNKEL (reference sequence). The CDR3: CASSQVGGGDTQYF. Written as DNA, the CDR3 is TGTGCCAGCAGCCAAGTGGGGGGAGGGGATACGCAGTATTTT.

This chain uses TRBV5-8 with TRBJ2-2; D remains ambiguous. Trimming removed 5 bases at V and 7 bases at J, with 12 bases between. CDR1 is SGHTS and CDR2 is YDEGEE in the germline V gene. CDR3 length equals 13 residues. The CDR3 DNA is TGTGCCAGCAGAAAAAGTGGCGGCGGGGAGCTGTTTTTT. This sequence encodes CASRKSGGGELFF.

The V and J genes are TRBV15 and TRBJ2-5, with D unresolved. CDR1 is LNHNV, CDR2 YYDKDF, per germline (reference sequence). Trimming cost V 1 base and J 7 bases, with 16 bases left between them. This CDR3 contains 15 residues. The CDR3 DNA follows: TGTGCCACCAGCAGAGTTGACATTCCCCCAAGGACCCAGTACTTC. Translating it yields CATSRVDIPPRTQYF.

The J gene is TRBJ1-2, the V gene TRBV2, with 7 bases identical to TRBD1. The CDR3 consists of 14 residues. V lost 5 bases and J lost 6; bases outside the gene matches: 9. CDR1 and CDR2 (germline): SNHLY, FYNNEI. CDR3: CASSTTGLIHGYTF. The DNA of the CDR3 is TGTGCCAGCAGTACGACAGGGCTTATTCATGGCTACACCTTC. Full variable domain (outside the CDR3, taken from reference TRBV2 and TRBJ1-2): EPEVTQTPSHQVTQMGQEVILRCVPISNHLYFYWYRQILGQKVEFLVSFYNNEISEKSEIFDDQFSVERPDGSNFTLKIRSTKLEDSAMYFCASSTTGLIHGYTFGSGTRLTVV.

V usage is TRBV5-1 and J usage is TRBJ1-2; perhaps TRBD1 as D (6 bases). Germline V CDR1 and CDR2: SGHRS, YFSETQ. V shed 5 bases and J shed 2 bases, with 13 bases lying between them. This CDR3 is built from 14 residues. This chain's CDR3 is CASRGAGQNYGYTF. DNA for the CDR3: TGCGCCAGCAGGGGGGCAGGGCAAAACTATGGCTACACCTTC.

V and J are TRBV28 and TRBJ1-2, with D tentatively TRBD1 (6 bases). Germline CDR1 reads MDHEN; CDR2 reads SYDVKM. The CDR3 loop spans 13 amino acids. The germline V and J ends were trimmed by 7 bases and 7 bases, with 16 bases remaining between them. CDR3 protein: CASTAAGAGGYTF. The CDR3 DNA reads as TGTGCCAGCACCGCTGCGGGGGCGGGTGGCTACACCTTC.

The gene calls are TRBV19 and TRBJ1-1, with a tentative D call TRBD1 (6 bases). Trimming pared 2 bases from V and 6 bases from J, leaving 10 bases between. This CDR3 is 13 amino acids long. Germline-derived CDR1 and CDR2 are LNHDA and SQIVND (reference sequence). The CDR3 nucleotides read TGTGCCAGTAGTATAATGGGACACGCTGAAGCTTTCTTT. Amino acids: CASSIMGHAEAFF.

The V call is TRBV9, the J call TRBJ1-1; TRBD1 matches 12 bases. V dropped 1 base and J dropped 1; count of bases not matched to a gene: 5. Germline V gene sequence: CDR1 SGDLS, CDR2 YYNGEE. This CDR3 comprises 17 residues. The CDR3 is CASSVSLGQGANTEAFF. The CDR3 DNA follows: TGTGCCAGCAGCGTAAGTCTGGGACAGGGGGCGAACACTGAAGCTTTCTTT.

The chain's CDR3 is CSASGSTSTDTQYF. The CDR3 DNA is TGCAGTGCTAGTGGCTCGACAAGCACAGATACGCAGTATTTT. J is TRBJ2-3 and V is TRBV20-1; D is undetermined. CDR3 length: 14 amino acids. With 3 bases removed from V and 0 bases from J, the gap between germline ends came to 10 bases. CDR1 DFQATT and CDR2 SNEGSKA come from the germline V gene (reference sequence).

The sample holds a few counts of this clone. The CDR3 loop is CASSTDRAYRYTF. The CDR3, as DNA: TGTGCCAGCAGCACTGACAGGGCTTATCGCTACACCTTC. V gene TRBV7-8 combines with J gene TRBJ1-2, with 7 positions matching TRBD1. The CDR3 consists of 13 residues. V dropped 5 bases and J dropped 9; count of bases not matched to a gene: 9. From germline, CDR1 is SGHVS and CDR2 FQNEAQ.

The rearrangement joins TRBV19 to TRBJ1-1; 7 bases match TRBD1. In germline, CDR1 is LNHDA, CDR2 SQIVND (reference sequence). V lost 3 bases to trimming and J lost 5 bases; unmatched junction nucleotides: 6. This CDR3 region has 14 residues. CDR3 loop: CASSMGQLRTEAFF. The CDR3 DNA reads as TGTGCCAGTAGTATGGGACAGCTGAGGACTGAAGCTTTCTTT.

The CDR3: CASSYSRGGQPQHF. Here the CDR3 DNA reads TGTGCCAGCAGTTACAGTCGGGGGGGTCAGCCCCAGCATTTT. The V and J genes are TRBV6-5 and TRBJ1-5, with a tentative D call TRBD1 (5 bases). Per the germline V gene, CDR1 is MNHEY and CDR2 is SVGAGI. The CDR3 has 14 residues. V was clipped by 2 bases and J by 6 bases, with 11 bases between them.